The text below deals with one TCR beta chain. Its specificity is not known. TCRdb used MiXCR to reprocess the reads, holding one entry per CDR3 protein. This sample carries tens of thousands of distinct CDR3 sequences, around a fifth of them seen once, and the ten largest clones take around 27%. The sample comes from a study of T cell repertoires in cytomegalovirus infection. Study-wide background: Well-studied HLA-B-restricted CMV epitopes were used in the study alongside recently identified HLA-C-restricted ones. Public signatures in TCR beta pointed to CMV infection and matching HLA type.

Study-wide findings and caveats: Dominating the ex vivo response were TCR beta clonotypes that were CMV-specific and HLA-C-restricted. Summed frequency of shared TCR beta families picked out CMV carriers who also had the relevant HLA.

CDR3 length: 17 amino acids. The ends were cut back, 3 bases at V and 2 bases at J, with 19 bases in the middle. The germline gives CDR1 SGHVS, CDR2 FNYEAQ. This chain connects TRBV7-6 to TRBJ2-5; unclear D gene. Sequenced here: CD8+ T cells from cultured PBMCs, sampled from culture after CMV antigen stimulation. This TCR was sampled from a human donor in good health (CMV status not recorded). Some clones in this sample may be carry-over from other donors' samples. The CDR3 reads CASSLLPPRTRQETQYF. The CDR3 region has the DNA TGTGCCAGCAGCTTGCTCCCCCCAAGGACGCGTCAAGAGACCCAGTACTTC.